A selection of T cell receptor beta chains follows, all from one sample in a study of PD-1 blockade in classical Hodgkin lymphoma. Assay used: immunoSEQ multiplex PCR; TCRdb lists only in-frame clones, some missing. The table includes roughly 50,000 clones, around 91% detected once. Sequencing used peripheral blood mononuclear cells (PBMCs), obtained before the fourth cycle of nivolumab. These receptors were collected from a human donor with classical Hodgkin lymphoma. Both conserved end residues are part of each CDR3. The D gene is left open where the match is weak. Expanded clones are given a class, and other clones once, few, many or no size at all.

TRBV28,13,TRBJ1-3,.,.,CASSTQGYNTIYF,TGTGCCAGCAGCACACAGGGCTACAACACCATATATTTT
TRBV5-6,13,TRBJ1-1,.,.,CASSLGSYTEAFF,TGTGCCAGCAGCTTGGGTTCGTACACTGAAGCTTTCTTT
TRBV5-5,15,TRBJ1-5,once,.,CASSSLTGLEQPQHF,TGTGCCAGCAGCTCTTTAACAGGGCTTGAACAGCCCCAGCATTTT
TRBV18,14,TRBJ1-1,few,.,CASSPPQGSAEAFF,TGTGCCAGCTCACCACCCCAGGGTTCGGCTGAAGCTTTCTTT
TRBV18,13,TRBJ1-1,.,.,CASSPTGNTEAFF,TGTGCCAGCTCACCGACTGGGAACACTGAAGCTTTCTTT
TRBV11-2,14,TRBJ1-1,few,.,CASSLETRDTEAFF,TGTGCCAGCAGCTTAGAGACGAGGGACACTGAAGCTTTCTTT
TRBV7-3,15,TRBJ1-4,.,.,CASSPGTATNEKLFF,TGTGCCAGCAGCCCCGGCACAGCAACTAATGAAAAACTGTTTTTT
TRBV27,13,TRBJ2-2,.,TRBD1,CASSQQGAGELFF,TGTGCCAGCAGTCAACAGGGGGCCGGGGAGCTGTTTTTT
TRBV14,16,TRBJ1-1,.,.,CASSQVRGGWFTEAFF,TGTGCCAGCAGCCAAGTGCGGGGGGGTTGGTTCACTGAAGCTTTCTTT
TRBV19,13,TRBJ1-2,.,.,CASTPDTFAGYTF,TGTGCCAGTACCCCAGACACTTTCGCGGGCTACACCTTC
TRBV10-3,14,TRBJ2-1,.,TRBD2,CAISGGLAGVEQFF,TGTGCCATCAGTGGGGGACTAGCGGGAGTTGAGCAGTTCTTC
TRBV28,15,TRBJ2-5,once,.,CASSFIRELQETQYF,TGTGCCAGCAGTTTTATCCGGGAGCTCCAAGAGACCCAGTACTTC
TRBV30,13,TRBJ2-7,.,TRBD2,CAWRGRVSGEQYF,TGTGCCTGGAGGGGGAGGGTATCCGGCGAGCAGTACTTC
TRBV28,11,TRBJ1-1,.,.,CASSFPDQAFF,TGTGCCAGCAGTTTTCCCGACCAGGCTTTCTTT
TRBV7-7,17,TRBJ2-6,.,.,CASSPLGRFSGANVLTF,TGTGCTAGCAGCCCACTCGGAAGGTTCTCTGGGGCCAACGTCCTGACTTTC
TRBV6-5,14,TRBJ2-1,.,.,CASKTAVPYNEQFF,TGTGCCAGCAAAACAGCTGTCCCCTACAATGAGCAGTTCTTC
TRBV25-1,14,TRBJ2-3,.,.,CASSDRAMVDTQYF,TGTGCCAGCAGTGATCGCGCGATGGTAGATACGCAGTATTTT
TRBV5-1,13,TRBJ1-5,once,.,CASSLVGNQPQHF,TGCGCCAGCAGCTTGGTCGGTAATCAGCCCCAGCATTTT
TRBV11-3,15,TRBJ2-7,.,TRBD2,CASTRYSGNSYEQYF,TGTGCCAGCACCCGTTATAGCGGGAACTCCTACGAGCAGTACTTC
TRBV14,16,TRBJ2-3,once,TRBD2,CASSQTGGRRADTQYF,TGTGCCAGCAGCCAGACTGGCGGGAGGAGGGCAGATACGCAGTATTTT
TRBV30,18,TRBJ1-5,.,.,CAWSVDPGDLISNQPQHF,TGTGCCTGGAGTGTGGATCCGGGGGACCTTATTAGCAATCAGCCCCAGCATTTT
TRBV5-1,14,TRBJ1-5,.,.,CASSLSGRDQPQHF,TGCGCCAGCAGCTTGTCGGGCAGAGATCAGCCCCAGCATTTT
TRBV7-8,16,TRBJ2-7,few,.,CASTTGWPGAIYEQYF,TGTGCCAGCACCACCGGCTGGCCAGGGGCTATTTACGAGCAGTACTTC
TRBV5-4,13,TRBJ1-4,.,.,CASSFQINEKLFF,TGTGCCAGCAGCTTTCAAATTAATGAAAAACTGTTTTTT
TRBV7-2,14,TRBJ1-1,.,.,CASSLGALNTEAFF,TGTGCCAGCAGCTTAGGAGCTTTGAACACTGAAGCTTTCTTT
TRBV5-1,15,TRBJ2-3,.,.,CASSRGVGDTDTQYF,TGCGCCAGCAGCAGGGGTGTGGGTGACACAGATACGCAGTATTTT
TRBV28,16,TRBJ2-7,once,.,CASSPTHRSDSYEQYF,TGTGCCAGCAGTCCAACCCACAGGTCAGACTCCTACGAGCAGTACTTC
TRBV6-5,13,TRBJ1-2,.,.,CASSYSNSYGYTF,TGTGCCAGCAGTTACTCGAACAGCTATGGCTACACCTTC
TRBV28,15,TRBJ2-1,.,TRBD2,CASSSPNEGGREQFF,TGTGCCAGCAGTTCCCCCAACGAGGGAGGGAGGGAGCAGTTCTTC
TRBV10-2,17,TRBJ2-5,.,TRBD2,CASSERLAGESEETQYF,TGCGCCAGCAGTGAGAGACTAGCGGGAGAGAGCGAAGAGACCCAGTACTTC
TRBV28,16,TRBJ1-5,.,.,CASSLTPDDSNQPQHF,TGTGCCAGCAGTTTAACTCCCGATGATAGCAATCAGCCCCAGCATTTT
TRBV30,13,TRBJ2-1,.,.,CAWSSYSGSGQFF,TGTGCCTGGAGTAGTTATAGCGGTTCTGGACAGTTCTTC
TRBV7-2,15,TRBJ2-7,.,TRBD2,CASSLTSGSFHEQYF,TGTGCCAGCAGCTTAACTAGCGGGAGTTTCCACGAGCAGTACTTC
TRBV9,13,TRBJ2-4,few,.,CASSPRNRDLQYF,TGTGCCAGCAGCCCGCGGAACCGGGACCTTCAGTACTTC
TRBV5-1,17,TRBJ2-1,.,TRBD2,CASSLAGLAGPYNEQFF,TGCGCCAGCAGCTTGGCCGGGCTAGCGGGGCCCTACAATGAGCAGTTCTTC
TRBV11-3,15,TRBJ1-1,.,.,CASSLDGGRQSEAFF,TGTGCCAGCAGCTTAGACGGGGGGCGACAGTCTGAAGCTTTCTTT
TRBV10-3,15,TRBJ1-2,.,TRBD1,CAISAGTGATRGYTF,TGTGCCATCAGTGCAGGGACAGGGGCAACGAGGGGCTACACCTTC
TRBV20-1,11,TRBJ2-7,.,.,CSAYSSYEQYF,TGCAGTGCCTACAGTTCCTACGAGCAGTACTTC
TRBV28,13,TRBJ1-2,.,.,CASSLTGTGGYTF,TGTGCCAGCAGTTTAACGGGGACGGGCGGCTACACCTTC
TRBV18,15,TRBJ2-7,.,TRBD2,CASSPTIGTTNEQYF,TGTGCCAGCTCACCAACCATTGGGACTACGAACGAGCAGTACTTC
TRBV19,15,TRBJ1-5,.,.,CASSIPGHQDQPQHF,TGTGCCAGTAGTATACCCGGACATCAGGATCAGCCCCAGCATTTT
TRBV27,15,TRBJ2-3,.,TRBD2,CASTRLAGGVDTQYF,TGTGCCAGCACGCGACTAGCGGGAGGGGTAGATACGCAGTATTTT
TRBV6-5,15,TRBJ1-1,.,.,CASSQYRAMNTEAFF,TGTGCCAGCAGTCAGTACAGGGCAATGAACACTGAAGCTTTCTTT
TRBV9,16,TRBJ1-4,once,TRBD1,CASGHDTKTGEKKLFF,TGTGCCAGCGGCCACGATACGAAGACAGGGGAGAAAAAACTGTTTTTT
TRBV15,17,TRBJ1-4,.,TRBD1,CATSRDSGTGGFEKLFF,TGTGCCACCAGCAGAGACTCCGGGACAGGGGGCTTTGAAAAACTGTTTTTC
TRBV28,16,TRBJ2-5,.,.,CASSLVLAGLQETQYF,TGTGCCAGCAGTTTGGTTTTGGCGGGCCTCCAAGAGACCCAGTACTTC
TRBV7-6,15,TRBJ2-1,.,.,CASSFGVAGYDEQFF,TGTGCCAGCAGCTTTGGAGTTGCTGGGTACGATGAGCAGTTCTTC
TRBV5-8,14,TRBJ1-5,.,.,CASSSEISNQPQHF,TGTGCCAGCAGCTCCGAAATTAGCAATCAGCCCCAGCATTTT
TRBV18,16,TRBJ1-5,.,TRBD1,CASSPSGGYWNQPQHF,TGTGCCAGCTCACCATCAGGGGGGTATTGGAATCAGCCCCAGCATTTT
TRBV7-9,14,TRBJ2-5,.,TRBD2,CASSFVAGVETQYF,TGTGCCAGCAGCTTCGTAGCGGGAGTTGAGACCCAGTACTTC